These T cell receptor beta chains were read from a single sample in a study of regulatory T cells in long-lasting Graves disease. From the multiplex PCR reads, TCRdb called clonotypes with MiXCR, one entry per CDR3 protein. The table shows some 340,000 distinct CDR3 sequences, with roughly 25% occurring only once. Sequencing was performed on peripheral blood mononuclear cells (PBMCs), taken when the disease was refractory, from a patient treated with antithyroid drugs. Receptor source: a woman between 35 and 50 years old with Graves disease. Both conserved end residues are part of each CDR3. The order of the fields is J gene, D gene, V gene, clone size, CDR3 length, CDR3 protein, CDR3 DNA. A D gene is named only where the DNA matches it firmly. The size entry is marked missing in some rows and otherwise reads once, few, many or a size class.

TRBJ2-4	-	TRBV27	few	17	CASSFQGRGVAKNIQYF	TGTGCCAGCAGTTTCCAGGGGCGCGGGGTAGCCAAAAACATTCAGTACTTC
TRBJ2-3	-	TRBV7-3	-	14	CASSLDGDTDTQYF	TGTGCCAGCAGCTTAGACGGGGACACAGATACGCAGTATTTT
TRBJ2-1	TRBD2	TRBV14	-	15	CASSQPRLAGVEQFF	TGTGCCAGCAGCCAGCCGCGACTAGCGGGAGTCGAGCAGTTCTTC
TRBJ2-4	TRBD2	TRBV3-1	few	17	CASSQESSGGSKNIQYF	TGTGCCAGCAGCCAAGAGAGTAGCGGGGGGTCCAAAAACATTCAGTACTTC
TRBJ2-7	-	TRBV6-1	-	16	CASSHMSERGSYEQYF	TGTGCCAGCAGTCATATGTCCGAGAGGGGCTCCTACGAGCAGTACTTC
TRBJ1-3	-	TRBV7-9	few	15	CASSLVGLSGNTIYF	TGTGCCAGCAGCTTAGTAGGGCTATCTGGAAACACCATATATTTT
TRBJ2-7	-	TRBV12-3/TRBV12-4	many	14	CASSFSHDNYEQYF	TGTGCCAGCAGTTTCTCCCACGACAACTACGAGCAGTACTTC
TRBJ2-7	-	TRBV28	many	15	CASTNSGTPTYEQYF	TGTGCCAGCACTAATTCCGGGACCCCGACCTACGAGCAGTACTTC
TRBJ1-2	-	TRBV28	-	14	CASSEIRNLYGYTF	TGTGCCAGCAGCGAGATAAGGAACTTGTATGGCTACACCTTC
TRBJ1-5	-	TRBV30	-	15	CAWSVKGGIRQPQHF	TGTGCCTGGAGTGTAAAAGGAGGTATCCGTCAGCCCCAGCATTTT
TRBJ1-5	TRBD1	TRBV2	-	15	CASSVQGARNQPQHF	TGTGCCAGCAGTGTACAGGGGGCAAGAAATCAGCCCCAGCATTTT
TRBJ1-5	TRBD1	TRBV28	-	15	CASTLGAGGDQPQHF	TGTGCCAGCACCCTGGGGGCAGGGGGAGACCAGCCCCAGCATTTT
TRBJ2-5	-	TRBV30	-	14	CAWGGRGYGETQYF	TGTGCCTGGGGGGGACGGGGCTACGGAGAGACCCAGTACTTC
TRBJ2-3	-	TRBV11-2	few	19	CASTKREMWRRALTDTQYF	TGTGCCAGCACAAAGAGAGAAATGTGGAGGAGGGCCCTCACAGATACGCAGTATTTT
TRBJ2-5	-	TRBV4-2	-	14	CASSPRRSAETQYF	TGTGCCAGCAGCCCCCGGCGGTCTGCGGAGACCCAGTACTTC
TRBJ1-1	-	TRBV5-1	many	11	CASSLGGNAFF	TGCGCCAGCAGCCTTGGGGGCAACGCTTTCTTT
TRBJ2-2	-	TRBV29-1	many	12	CSAAKGTGELFF	TGCAGCGCGGCGAAAGGCACCGGGGAGCTGTTTTTT
TRBJ2-7	TRBD2	TRBV20-1	few	14	CSASSPGLEYEQYF	TGCAGTGCTAGTTCTCCGGGACTAGAGTACGAGCAGTACTTC
TRBJ2-5	-	TRBV20-1	many	17	CSARSLQTGRFGWTQYF	TGCAGTGCTAGATCCCTTCAGACGGGACGCTTTGGGTGGACCCAGTACTTC
TRBJ2-2	-	TRBV2	many	15	CASSSNPQGTGELFF	TGTGCCAGCAGTAGCAACCCCCAGGGCACCGGGGAGCTGTTTTTT
TRBJ2-1	-	TRBV6-2/TRBV6-3	-	15	CASSRRGTAYNEQFF	TGTGCCAGCAGTCGAAGGGGAACGGCCTACAATGAGCAGTTCTTC
TRBJ2-7	TRBD1	TRBV7-9	many	14	CASTLPGQGSEQYF	TGTGCCAGCACCCTACCGGGACAGGGCTCCGAGCAGTACTTC
TRBJ2-1	-	TRBV19	-	18	CASSSLWPPLSSYNEQFF	TGTGCCAGTAGTTCCTTATGGCCTCCCCTTAGCTCCTACAATGAGCAGTTCTTC
TRBJ2-3	TRBD2	TRBV4-2	-	18	CASSQEVGTSGSTDTQYF	TGTGCCAGCAGCCAAGAAGTTGGCACTAGCGGTAGCACAGATACGCAGTATTTT
TRBJ1-1	-	TRBV3-1	many	13	CASSQVMNTEAFF	TGTGCCAGCAGCCAGGTCATGAACACTGAAGCTTTCTTT
TRBJ2-4	-	TRBV7-2	many	16	CASSLTSGPPKNIQYF	TGTGCCAGCAGCTTAACGAGCGGACCCCCCAAAAACATTCAGTACTTC
TRBJ1-5	-	TRBV7-2	-	16	CASSWGGSLSNQPQHF	TGTGCCAGCAGCTGGGGGGGGTCGTTATCAAATCAGCCCCAGCATTTT
TRBJ2-5	-	TRBV27	-	15	CASTLTGFYWETQYF	TGTGCCAGCACCCTGACAGGTTTTTACTGGGAGACCCAGTACTTC